This T cell receptor beta chain appears in the sequencing data of a study of beta chain features in type 1 diabetes. Worth noting for this clone: Its antigen is not identified.

Expressed TCRB transcripts got sequenced, as all isolated RNA was reverse transcribed. Using immunoSEQ multiplex PCR, the repertoire was profiled, and TCRdb retains in-frame clones only, with some absent. The sample has around 150,000 clones, 6.9% seen once. Study-wide results and caveats: These data did not resolve whether HLA type affects TCRB rearrangement. Cells that show high TCR expression could be over-represented by cDNA sequencing.

Populations obtained by sorting all exceeded 98% purity. This CDR3 region has 14 residues. V shed 6 bases and J 2 bases; nucleotides not matched to a gene: 3. CDR1 and CDR2 (germline): MDHEN, SYDVKM. V and J are TRBV28 and TRBJ1-5, with 8 bases aligning to TRBD1. The specimen sequenced was central memory CD4+ T cells from blood. The source is a woman in her twenties or thirties in good health. CDR3 region: CASSGGQGNQPQHF. The CDR3 coding sequence is TGTGCCAGCAGCGGGGGACAGGGCAATCAGCCCCAGCATTTT. The variable domain in full, with the rest retrieved from reference TRBV28 and TRBJ1-5, is DVKVTQSSRYLVKRTGEKVFLECVQDMDHENMFWYRQDPGLGLRLIYFSYDVKMKEKGDIPEGYSVSREKKERFSLILESASTNQTSMYLCASSGGQGNQPQHFGDGTRLSIL.